This TCR beta chain was retrieved from a study of T cell responses to AZD1222 COVID-19 vaccine. Broader study findings: The donors showed a predominance of white British ancestry and of females, with possible underestimation of clonal diversity. Baseline seropositives among AZD1222 recipients totaled only five or six.

Sequencing was performed with immunoSEQ multiplex PCR; in TCRdb, only in-frame clones are kept and a portion is missing. The sample has approximately 130,000 clones, roughly 86% seen once; the top ten hold around 5%. Turning to this clone: Its specificity is not known.

The material sequenced was peripheral blood, taken 28 days after the second AZD1222 dose. The receptor comes from an adult who received the AZD1222 COVID-19 vaccine.

CDR3 DNA sequence: TGCGCCAGCAGCCAAGAACATGGGTCGGACCGCTACGAGCAGTACTTC. Residues: CASSQEHGSDRYEQYF. J is TRBJ2-7 and V is TRBV4-1; no definite D call. Germline CDR1 is MGHRA and CDR2 is YSYEKL. V lost 0 bases to trimming and J lost 3 bases, with 15 bases between them. There are 16 residues in the CDR3.